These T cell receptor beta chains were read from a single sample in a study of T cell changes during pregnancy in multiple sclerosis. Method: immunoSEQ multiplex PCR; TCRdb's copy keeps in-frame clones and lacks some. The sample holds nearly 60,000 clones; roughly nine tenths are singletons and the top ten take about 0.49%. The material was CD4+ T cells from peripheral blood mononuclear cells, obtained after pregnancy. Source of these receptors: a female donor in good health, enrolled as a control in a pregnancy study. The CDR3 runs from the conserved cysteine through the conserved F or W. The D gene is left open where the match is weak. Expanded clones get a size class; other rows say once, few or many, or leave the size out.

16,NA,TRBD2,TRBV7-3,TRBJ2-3,CASSPLAGASTDTQYF,TGTGCCAGCAGCCCACTAGCGGGGGCAAGCACAGATACGCAGTATTTT
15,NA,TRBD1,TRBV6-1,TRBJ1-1,CASSEPGQGAAEAFF,TGTGCCAGCAGTGAACCAGGACAGGGGGCGGCTGAAGCTTTCTTT
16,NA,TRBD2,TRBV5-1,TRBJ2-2,CASSPLAGGNTGELFF,TGCGCCAGCAGCCCCCTAGCGGGGGGGAACACCGGGGAGCTGTTTTTT
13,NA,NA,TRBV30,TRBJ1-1,CAWRFGRDTEAFF,TGTGCCTGGAGATTCGGTCGGGACACTGAAGCTTTCTTT
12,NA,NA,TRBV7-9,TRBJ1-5,CASSSNSQPQHF,TGTGCCAGCAGCTCCAACTCTCAGCCCCAGCATTTT
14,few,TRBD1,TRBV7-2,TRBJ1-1,CASSLGTGNTEAFF,TGTGCCAGCAGCTTAGGGACAGGGAACACTGAAGCTTTCTTT
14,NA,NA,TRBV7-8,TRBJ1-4,CASSLLGQGEKLFF,TGTGCCAGCAGCTTATTAGGGCAGGGGGAAAAACTGTTTTTT
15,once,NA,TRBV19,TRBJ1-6,CASSWEGQGRSPLHF,TGTGCCAGTAGTTGGGAGGGCCAGGGGAGGTCACCCCTCCACTTT
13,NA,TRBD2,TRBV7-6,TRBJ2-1,CASSSGTSNEQFF,TGTGCCAGCAGCTCAGGGACTAGCAATGAGCAGTTCTTC
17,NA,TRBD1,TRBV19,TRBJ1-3,CATLKTGALGPGNTIYF,TGTGCCACGCTAAAGACAGGGGCTCTAGGCCCTGGAAACACCATATATTTT
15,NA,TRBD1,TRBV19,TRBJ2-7,CASSPTGGMGYEQYF,TGTGCCAGTAGCCCTACAGGGGGAATGGGCTACGAGCAGTACTTC
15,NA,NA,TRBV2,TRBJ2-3,CASSEGARFGSAQYF,TGTGCCAGCAGTGAGGGGGCGCGTTTTGGCTCCGCGCAGTATTTT
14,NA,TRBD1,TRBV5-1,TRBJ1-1,CASGTGTLNTEAFF,TGCGCCAGTGGGACAGGGACCTTGAACACTGAAGCTTTCTTT
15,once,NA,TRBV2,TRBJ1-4,CASSERTATNEKLFF,TGTGCCAGCAGTGAACGGACAGCAACTAATGAAAAACTGTTTTTT
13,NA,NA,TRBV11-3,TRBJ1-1,CASSLDAQSEAFF,TGTGCCAGCAGCTTAGACGCGCAATCTGAAGCTTTCTTT
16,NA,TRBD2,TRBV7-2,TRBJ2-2,CASSSPLAGYTGELFF,TGTGCCAGCAGCTCGCCGCTAGCGGGGTACACCGGGGAGCTGTTTTTT
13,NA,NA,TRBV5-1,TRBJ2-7,CASSLGQIYEQYF,TGCGCCAGCAGCTTGGGGCAGATCTACGAGCAGTACTTC
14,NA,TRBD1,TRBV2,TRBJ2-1,CASNPGQGEDEQFF,TGTGCCAGCAACCCGGGACAGGGGGAAGATGAGCAGTTCTTC
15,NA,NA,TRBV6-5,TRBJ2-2,CASSYSPAGTGELFF,TGTGCCAGCAGTTACTCGCCCGCGGGCACCGGGGAGCTGTTTTTT
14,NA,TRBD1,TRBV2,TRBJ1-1,CASSRQGRNTEAFF,TGTGCCAGCAGTCGACAGGGAAGGAACACTGAAGCTTTCTTT
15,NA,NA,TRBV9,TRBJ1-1,CASSVVSGMNTEAFF,TGTGCCAGCAGCGTAGTTTCGGGGATGAACACTGAAGCTTTCTTT
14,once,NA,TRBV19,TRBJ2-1,CASSIDRTVNEQFF,TGTGCCAGTAGTATAGATCGGACAGTCAATGAGCAGTTCTTC
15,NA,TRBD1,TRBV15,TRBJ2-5,CATSGRTGGTETQYF,TGTGCCACCAGCGGGAGGACAGGGGGCACAGAGACCCAGTACTTC